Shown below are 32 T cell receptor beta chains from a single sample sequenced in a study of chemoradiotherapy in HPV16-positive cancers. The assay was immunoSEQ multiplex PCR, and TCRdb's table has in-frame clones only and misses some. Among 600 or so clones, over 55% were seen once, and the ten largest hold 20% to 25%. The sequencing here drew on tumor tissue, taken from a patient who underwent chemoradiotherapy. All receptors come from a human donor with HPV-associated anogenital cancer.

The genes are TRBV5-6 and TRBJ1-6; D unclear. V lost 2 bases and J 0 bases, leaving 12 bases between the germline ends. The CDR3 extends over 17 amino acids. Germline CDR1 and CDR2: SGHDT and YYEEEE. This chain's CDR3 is CASSLKGESSYNSPLHF. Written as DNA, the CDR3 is TGTGCCAGCAGCTTAAAAGGTGAAAGCTCCTATAATTCACCCCTCCACTTT.

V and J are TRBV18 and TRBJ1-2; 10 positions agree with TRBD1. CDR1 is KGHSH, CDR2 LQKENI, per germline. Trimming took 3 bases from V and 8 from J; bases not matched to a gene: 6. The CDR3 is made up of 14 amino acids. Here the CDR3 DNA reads TGTGCCAGCTCACCCTCCGGGACAGGGGAAGGCTACACCTTC. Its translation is CASSPSGTGEGYTF.

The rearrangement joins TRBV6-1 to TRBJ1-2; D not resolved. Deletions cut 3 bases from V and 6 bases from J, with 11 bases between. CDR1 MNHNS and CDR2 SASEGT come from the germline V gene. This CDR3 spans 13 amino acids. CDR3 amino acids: CASSELESDGYTF. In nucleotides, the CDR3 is TGTGCCAGCAGTGAGTTGGAGTCGGATGGCTACACCTTC.

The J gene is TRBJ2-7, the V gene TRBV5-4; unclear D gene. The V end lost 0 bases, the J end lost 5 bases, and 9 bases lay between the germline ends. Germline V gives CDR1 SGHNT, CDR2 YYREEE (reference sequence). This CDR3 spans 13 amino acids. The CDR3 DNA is TGTGCCAGCAGCTTGGCGGGTGGTGACGAGCAGTACTTC. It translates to CASSLAGGDEQYF.

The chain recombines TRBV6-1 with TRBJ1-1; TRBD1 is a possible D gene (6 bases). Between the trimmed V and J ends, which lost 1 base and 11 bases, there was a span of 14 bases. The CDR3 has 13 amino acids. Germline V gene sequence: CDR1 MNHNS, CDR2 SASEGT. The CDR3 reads CASSEGGGYGAFF. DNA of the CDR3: TGTGCCAGCAGTGAAGGAGGGGGTTACGGGGCTTTCTTT.

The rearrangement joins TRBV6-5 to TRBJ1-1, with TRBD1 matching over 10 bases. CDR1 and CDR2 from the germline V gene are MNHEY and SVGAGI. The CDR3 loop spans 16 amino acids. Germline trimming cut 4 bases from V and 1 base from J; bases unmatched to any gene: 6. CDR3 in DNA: TGTGCCAGCAGTTCCCTCGGGACAGGGGAGAACACTGAAGCTTTCTTT. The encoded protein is CASSSLGTGENTEAFF.

CDR3 amino acids: CASGPSPPTGVGGGYTF. The CDR3 DNA reads as TGTGCTAGTGGTCCCTCCCCCCCGACAGGGGTGGGAGGTGGCTACACCTTC. The J gene is TRBJ1-2, the V gene TRBV12-5; 8 bases are shared with TRBD1. The CDR3 has 17 residues. Trimming removed 5 bases from V and 7 bases from J; junction bases left unmatched: 18. Looked up from germline, CDR1 is LGHNT and CDR2 is FRNRAP.

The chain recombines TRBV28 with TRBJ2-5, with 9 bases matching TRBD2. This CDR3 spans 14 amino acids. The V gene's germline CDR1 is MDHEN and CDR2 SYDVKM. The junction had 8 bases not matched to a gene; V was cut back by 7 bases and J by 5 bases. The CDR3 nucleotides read TGTGCCAGCACAAAAGCGGGGGGTGTGGAGACCCAGTACTTC. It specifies CASTKAGGVETQYF. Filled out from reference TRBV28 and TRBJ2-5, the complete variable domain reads DVKVTQSSRYLVKRTGEKVFLECVQDMDHENMFWYRQDPGLGLRLIYFSYDVKMKEKGDIPEGYSVSREKKERFSLILESASTNQTSMYLCASTKAGGVETQYFGPGTRLLVL.

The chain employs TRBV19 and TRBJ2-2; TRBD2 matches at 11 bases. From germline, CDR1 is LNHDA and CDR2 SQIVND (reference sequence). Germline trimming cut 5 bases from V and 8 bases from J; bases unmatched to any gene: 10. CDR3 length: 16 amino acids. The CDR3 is CASSSRLAGTWGELFF. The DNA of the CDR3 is TGTGCCAGTAGTTCTCGACTAGCGGGGACCTGGGGGGAGCTGTTTTTT.

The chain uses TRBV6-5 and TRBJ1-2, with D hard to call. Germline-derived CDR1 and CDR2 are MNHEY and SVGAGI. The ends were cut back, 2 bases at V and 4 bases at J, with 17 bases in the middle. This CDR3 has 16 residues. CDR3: CASSYTVAGPSYGYTF. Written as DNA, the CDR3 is TGTGCCAGCAGTTACACGGTGGCAGGCCCTAGCTATGGCTACACCTTC.

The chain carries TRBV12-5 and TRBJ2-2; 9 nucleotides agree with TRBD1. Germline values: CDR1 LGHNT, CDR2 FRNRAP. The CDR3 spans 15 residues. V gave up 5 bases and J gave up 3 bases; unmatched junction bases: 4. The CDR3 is CASGTGQGDTGELFF. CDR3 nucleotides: TGTGCTAGTGGTACGGGACAGGGCGACACCGGGGAGCTGTTTTTT.

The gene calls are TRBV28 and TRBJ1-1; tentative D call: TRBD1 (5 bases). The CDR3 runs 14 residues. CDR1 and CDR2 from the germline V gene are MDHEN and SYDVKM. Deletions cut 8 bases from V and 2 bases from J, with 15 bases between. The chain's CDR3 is CASSDTRGNTEAFF. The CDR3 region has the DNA TGTGCCAGCTCGGACACACGAGGAAACACTGAAGCTTTCTTT. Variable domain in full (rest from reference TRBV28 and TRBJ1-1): DVKVTQSSRYLVKRTGEKVFLECVQDMDHENMFWYRQDPGLGLRLIYFSYDVKMKEKGDIPEGYSVSREKKERFSLILESASTNQTSMYLCASSDTRGNTEAFFGQGTRLTVV.

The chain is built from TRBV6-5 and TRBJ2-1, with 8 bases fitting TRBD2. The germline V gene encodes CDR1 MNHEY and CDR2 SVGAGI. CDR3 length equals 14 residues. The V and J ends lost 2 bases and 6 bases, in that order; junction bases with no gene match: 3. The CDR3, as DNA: TGTGCCAGCAGTTACACGGGAGGGAGCAATGAGCAGTTCTTC. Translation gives CASSYTGGSNEQFF.

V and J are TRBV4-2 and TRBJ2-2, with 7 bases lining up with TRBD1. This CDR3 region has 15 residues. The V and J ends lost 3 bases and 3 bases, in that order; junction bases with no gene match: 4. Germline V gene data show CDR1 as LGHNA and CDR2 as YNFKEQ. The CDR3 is CASSQLTGDTGELFF. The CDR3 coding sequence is TGTGCCAGCAGCCAGCTCACAGGGGACACCGGGGAGCTGTTTTTT.

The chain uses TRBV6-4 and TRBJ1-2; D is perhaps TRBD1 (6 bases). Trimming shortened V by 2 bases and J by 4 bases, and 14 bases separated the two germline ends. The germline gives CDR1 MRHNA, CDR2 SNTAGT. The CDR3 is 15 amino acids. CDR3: CASSDTPQGLYGYTF. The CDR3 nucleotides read TGTGCCAGCAGTGACACACCCCAGGGGCTCTATGGCTACACCTTC.

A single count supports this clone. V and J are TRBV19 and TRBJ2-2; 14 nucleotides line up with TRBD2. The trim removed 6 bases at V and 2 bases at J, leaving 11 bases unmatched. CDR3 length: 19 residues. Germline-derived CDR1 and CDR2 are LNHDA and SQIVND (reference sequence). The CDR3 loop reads CASRGRLAGGLSNTGELFF. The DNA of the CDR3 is TGTGCCAGTAGGGGGAGACTAGCGGGAGGGCTGAGTAACACCGGGGAGCTGTTTTTT.

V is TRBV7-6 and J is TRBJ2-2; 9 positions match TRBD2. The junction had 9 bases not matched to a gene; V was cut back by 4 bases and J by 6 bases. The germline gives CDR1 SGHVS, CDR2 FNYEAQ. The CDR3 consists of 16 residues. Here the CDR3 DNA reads TGTGCCAGCAGCTGGCTTAGCGGGAGATTCGCCGGGGAGCTGTTTTTT. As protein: CASSWLSGRFAGELFF.

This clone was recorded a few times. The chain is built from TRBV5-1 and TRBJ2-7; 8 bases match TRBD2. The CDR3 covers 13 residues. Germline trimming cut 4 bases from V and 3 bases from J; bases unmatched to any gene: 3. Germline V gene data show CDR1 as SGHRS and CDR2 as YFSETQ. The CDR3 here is CASSPSGGYEQYF. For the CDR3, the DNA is TGCGCCAGCAGCCCAAGCGGGGGCTACGAGCAGTACTTC.

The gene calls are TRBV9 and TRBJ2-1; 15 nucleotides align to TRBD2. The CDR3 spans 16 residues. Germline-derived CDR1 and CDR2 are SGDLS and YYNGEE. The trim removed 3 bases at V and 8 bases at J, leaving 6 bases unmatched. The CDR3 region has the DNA TGTGCCAGCAGCGCCGGGACTAGCGGGGGGTTGGATGAGCAGTTCTTC. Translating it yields CASSAGTSGGLDEQFF.

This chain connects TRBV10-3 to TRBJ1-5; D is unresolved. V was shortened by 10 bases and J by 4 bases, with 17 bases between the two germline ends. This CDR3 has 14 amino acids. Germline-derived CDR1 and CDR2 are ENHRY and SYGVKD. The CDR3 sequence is CATDTRDSNQPQHF. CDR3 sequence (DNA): TGTGCCACCGACACAAGAGATAGTAATCAGCCCCAGCATTTT.

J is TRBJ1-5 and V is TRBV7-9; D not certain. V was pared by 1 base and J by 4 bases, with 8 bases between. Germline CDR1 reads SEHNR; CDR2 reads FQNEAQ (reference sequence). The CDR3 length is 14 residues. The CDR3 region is CASSLGGGNQPQHF. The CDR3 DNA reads TGTGCCAGCAGCTTAGGTGGAGGAAATCAGCCCCAGCATTTT. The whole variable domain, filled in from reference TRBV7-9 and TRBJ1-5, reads DTGVSQNPRHKITKRGQNVTFRCDPISEHNRLYWYRQTLGQGPEFLTYFQNEAQLEKSRLLSDRFSAERPKGSFSTLEIQRTEQGDSAMYLCASSLGGGNQPQHFGDGTRLSIL.

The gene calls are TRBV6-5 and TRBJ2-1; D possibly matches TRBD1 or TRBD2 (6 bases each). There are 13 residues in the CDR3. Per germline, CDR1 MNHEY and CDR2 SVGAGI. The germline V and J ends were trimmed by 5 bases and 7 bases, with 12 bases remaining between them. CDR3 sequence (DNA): TGTGCCAGCAGTAGGGGGGCCGAGAATGAGCAGTTCTTC. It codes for CASSRGAENEQFF.

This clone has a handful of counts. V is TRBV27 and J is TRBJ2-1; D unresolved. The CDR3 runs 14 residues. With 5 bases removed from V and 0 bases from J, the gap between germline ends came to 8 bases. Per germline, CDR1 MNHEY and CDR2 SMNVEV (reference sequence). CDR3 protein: CASSIMSSYNEQFF. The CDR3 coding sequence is TGTGCCAGCAGTATAATGAGCTCCTACAATGAGCAGTTCTTC.

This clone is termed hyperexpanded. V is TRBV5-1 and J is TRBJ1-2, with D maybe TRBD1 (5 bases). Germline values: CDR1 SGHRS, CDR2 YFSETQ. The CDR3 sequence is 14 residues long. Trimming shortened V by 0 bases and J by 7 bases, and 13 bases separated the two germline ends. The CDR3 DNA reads TGCGCCAGCAGCTTGGAGGAGGGGTTGGGTGGCTACACCTTC. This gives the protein CASSLEEGLGGYTF.

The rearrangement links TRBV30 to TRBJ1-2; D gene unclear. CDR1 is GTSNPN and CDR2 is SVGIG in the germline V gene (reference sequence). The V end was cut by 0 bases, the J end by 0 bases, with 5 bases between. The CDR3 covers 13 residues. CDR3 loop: CAWSVGPNYGYTF. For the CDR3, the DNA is TGTGCCTGGAGTGTAGGTCCTAACTATGGCTACACCTTC. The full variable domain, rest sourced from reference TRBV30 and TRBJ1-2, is SQTIHQWPATLVQPVGSPLSLECTVEGTSNPNLYWYRQAAGRGLQLLFYSVGIGQISSEVPQNLSASRPQDRQFILSSKKLLLSDSGFYLCAWSVGPNYGYTFGSGTRLTVV.

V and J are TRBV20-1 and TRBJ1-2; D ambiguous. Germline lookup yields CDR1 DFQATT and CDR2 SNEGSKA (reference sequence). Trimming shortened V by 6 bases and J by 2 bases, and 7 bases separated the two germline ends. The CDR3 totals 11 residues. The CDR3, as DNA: TGCAGTGCGGAAGAAAACTATGGCTACACCTTC. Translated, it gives CSAEENYGYTF.

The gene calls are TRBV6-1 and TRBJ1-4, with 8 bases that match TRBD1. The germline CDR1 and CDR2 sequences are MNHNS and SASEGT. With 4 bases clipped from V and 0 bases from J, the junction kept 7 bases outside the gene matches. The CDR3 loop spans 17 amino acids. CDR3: CASSGGTGYATNEKLFF. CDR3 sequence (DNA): TGTGCCAGCAGTGGTGGGACAGGATACGCAACTAATGAAAAACTGTTTTTT.

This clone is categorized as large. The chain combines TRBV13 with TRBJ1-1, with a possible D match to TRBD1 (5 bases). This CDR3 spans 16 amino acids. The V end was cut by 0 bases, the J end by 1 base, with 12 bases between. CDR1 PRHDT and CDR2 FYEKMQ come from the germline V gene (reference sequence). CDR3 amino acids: CASSLGEGNSNTEAFF. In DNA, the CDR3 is TGTGCCAGCAGCTTAGGAGAGGGGAACTCGAACACTGAAGCTTTCTTT.

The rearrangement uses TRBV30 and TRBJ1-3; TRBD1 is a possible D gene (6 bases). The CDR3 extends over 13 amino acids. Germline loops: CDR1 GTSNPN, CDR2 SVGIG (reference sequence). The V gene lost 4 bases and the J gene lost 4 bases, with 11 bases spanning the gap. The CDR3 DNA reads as TGTGCCTGGAAGGGGAGGGGGGGAAACACCATATATTTT. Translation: CAWKGRGGNTIYF.

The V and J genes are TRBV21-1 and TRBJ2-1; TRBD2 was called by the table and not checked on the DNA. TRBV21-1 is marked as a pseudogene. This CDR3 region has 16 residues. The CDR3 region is CASSNFSGKAYNEQFF. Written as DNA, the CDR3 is TGTGCCAGCAGCAATTTTAGCGGGAAAGCCTACAATGAGCAGTTCTTC.

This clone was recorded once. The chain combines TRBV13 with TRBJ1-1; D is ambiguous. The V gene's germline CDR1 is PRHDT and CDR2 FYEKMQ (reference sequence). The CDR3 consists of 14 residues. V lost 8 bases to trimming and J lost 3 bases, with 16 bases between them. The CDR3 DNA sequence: TGTGCCAGCTACCTCCGGGGAGATGACACTGAAGCTTTCTTT. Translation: CASYLRGDDTEAFF. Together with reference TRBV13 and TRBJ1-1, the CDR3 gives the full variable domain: AAGVIQSPRHLIKEKRETATLKCYPIPRHDTVYWYQQGPGQDPQFLISFYEKMQSDKGSIPDRFSAQQFSDYHSELNMSSLELGDSALYFCASYLRGDDTEAFFGQGTRLTVV.

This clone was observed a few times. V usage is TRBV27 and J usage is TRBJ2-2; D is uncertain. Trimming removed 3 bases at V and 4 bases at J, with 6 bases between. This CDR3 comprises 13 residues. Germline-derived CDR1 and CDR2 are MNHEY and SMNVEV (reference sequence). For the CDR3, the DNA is TGTGCCAGCAGTTTTATGGGCACCGGGGAGCTGTTTTTT. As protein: CASSFMGTGELFF.